A single sample is the source of the 21 T cell receptor beta chains below, sequenced in a study of blood T cell repertoires in COVID-19. Produced via immunoSEQ multiplex PCR; TCRdb's table is partial and in-frame only. The table records 150,000 to 200,000 clones, 82% of them present only once. Sequencing used peripheral blood. The receptor source for this set is a woman of 80 years or more with acute or convalescent COVID-19.

This sequence joins TRBV6-6 and TRBJ2-3, with 10 nucleotides matching TRBD1. The CDR3 sequence is 14 residues long. CDR1 is MNHNY and CDR2 is SVGAGI in the germline V gene (reference sequence). With V trimmed by 7 bases and J by 4 bases, 5 bases remained unmatched. CDR3 sequence (DNA): TGTGCCAGCAAAGGGGACAGGGGTCCAGATACGCAGTATTTT. This encodes CASKGDRGPDTQYF.

This clone was seen a few times. The V call is TRBV6-5, the J call TRBJ2-6; D gene unclear. The CDR3 is made up of 15 amino acids. From germline, CDR1 is MNHEY and CDR2 SVGAGI. Trimming took off 2 bases at V and 0 bases at J, with 5 bases between the two ends. CDR3 region: CASSYRSSGANVLTF. In nucleotides, the CDR3 is TGTGCCAGCAGTTACCGCAGCTCTGGGGCCAACGTCCTGACTTTC.

The rearrangement links TRBV5-8 to TRBJ2-3; 9 bases map to TRBD2. CDR1 is SGHTS and CDR2 is YDEGEE in the germline V gene. The CDR3 runs to 17 residues. Unmatched junction bases numbered 13, after V lost 4 bases and J lost 4 bases. CDR3 in amino acids: CASSLPVAGARADTQYF. CDR3 bases: TGTGCCAGCAGCCTACCTGTAGCGGGAGCTAGGGCAGATACGCAGTATTTT. The whole variable domain, remainder taken from reference TRBV5-8 and TRBJ2-3, is EAGVTQSPTHLIKTRGQQATLRCSPISGHTSVYWYQQALGLGLQFLLWYDEGEERNRGNFPPRFSGRQFPNYSSELNVNALELEDSALYLCASSLPVAGARADTQYFGPGTRLTVL.

In its sample, this clone was seen once. J is TRBJ2-1 and V is TRBV10-1; weak D call: TRBD1 (5 bases). Germline CDR1 and CDR2: WNHNN and SYGVQD (reference sequence). The CDR3 spans 13 residues. V was trimmed by 8 bases and J by 5 bases, leaving 13 bases between them. CDR3 loop: CASQQTDNNEQFF. CDR3 DNA sequence: TGCGCCAGCCAACAAACGGACAACAATGAGCAGTTCTTC.

The gene calls are TRBV23-1 and TRBJ2-7; TRBD2 is a possible D gene (5 bases). TRBV23-1 is marked as an open reading frame, function uncertain. Trimming removed 3 bases at V and 7 bases at J, with 22 bases between. The CDR3 consists of 16 residues. Written as DNA, the CDR3 is TGCGCCAGCAGTCACCGCTGGACGCGGGCGGATGGGGAGCAGTACTTC. Translating gives CASSHRWTRADGEQYF.

The chain has TRBV10-3 and TRBJ2-6, with TRBD1 matching over 8 bases. The V and J ends lost 3 bases and 0 bases, in that order; junction bases with no gene match: 4. The CDR3 sequence is 17 residues long. CDR1 is ENHRY, CDR2 SYGVKD, per germline. The CDR3: CAISDGTGGSGANVLTF. For the CDR3, the DNA is TGTGCCATCAGTGATGGGACAGGTGGCTCTGGGGCCAACGTCCTGACTTTC.

The chain recombines TRBV5-1 with TRBJ2-7; possible D gene TRBD2, 5 bases. This CDR3 spans 15 amino acids. The ends were cut back, 4 bases at V and 3 bases at J, with 17 bases in the middle. Germline loops: CDR1 SGHRS, CDR2 YFSETQ. The CDR3 DNA reads TGCGCCAGCAGCACCGGAGGCGGTTCCCTCTACGAGCAGTACTTC. This translates into CASSTGGGSLYEQYF. Filled out from reference TRBV5-1 and TRBJ2-7, the complete variable domain reads KAGVTQTPRYLIKTRGQQVTLSCSPISGHRSVSWYQQTPGQGLQFLFEYFSETQRNKGNFPGRFSGRQFSNSRSEMNVSTLELGDSALYLCASSTGGGSLYEQYFGPGTRLTVT.

CDR3 DNA sequence: TGTGCCAGCAGTCAGGGGTACGAGCAGTACTTC. It codes for CASSQGYEQYF. The V and J genes are TRBV2 and TRBJ2-7; tentative D call: TRBD1 (6 bases). Trimming shortened V by 5 bases and J by 4 bases, and 6 bases separated the two germline ends. The length of the CDR3 is 11 residues. Germline loops: CDR1 SNHLY, CDR2 FYNNEI. Drawing the rest from reference TRBV2 and TRBJ2-7, the complete variable domain is EPEVTQTPSHQVTQMGQEVILRCVPISNHLYFYWYRQILGQKVEFLVSFYNNEISEKSEIFDDQFSVERPDGSNFTLKIRSTKLEDSAMYFCASSQGYEQYFGPGTRLTVT.

This chain connects TRBV5-5 to TRBJ1-4, with 7 bases lining up with TRBD1. The CDR3 has 15 amino acids. With 4 bases clipped from V and 8 bases from J, the junction kept 11 bases outside the gene matches. The germline gives CDR1 SGHKS, CDR2 YYEKEE (reference sequence). The CDR3 sequence: CASSPEGALPEKLFF. The CDR3 bases are TGTGCCAGCAGCCCGGAGGGGGCGCTCCCCGAAAAACTGTTTTTT.

The chain combines TRBV7-9 with TRBJ1-4, with D possibly TRBD1 on 6 matching bases. This CDR3 has 15 residues. Germline CDR1 reads SEHNR; CDR2 reads FQNEAQ (reference sequence). The V end lost 5 bases, the J end lost 8 bases, and 18 bases lay between the germline ends. The CDR3 is CASSPRGRGSEKLFF. The CDR3 DNA reads TGTGCCAGCAGCCCTAGGGGCAGGGGATCCGAAAAACTGTTTTTT.

This chain connects TRBV29-1 to TRBJ2-1; 8 bases are shared with TRBD1. With 6 bases clipped from V and 10 bases from J, the junction kept 17 bases outside the gene matches. The CDR3 extends over 15 amino acids. Per the germline V gene, CDR1 is SQVTM and CDR2 is ANQGSEA. CDR3 protein: CSVGTGTGFWGEQFF. CDR3 sequence (DNA): TGCAGCGTCGGGACCGGGACAGGTTTTTGGGGAGAGCAGTTCTTC.

The chain has TRBV5-4 and TRBJ1-4; 9 bases map to TRBD1. CDR1 is SGHNT and CDR2 is YYREEE in the germline V gene (reference sequence). The CDR3 loop spans 17 amino acids. V dropped 6 bases and J dropped 7; count of bases not matched to a gene: 16. The CDR3 spells CASKSLGSGQGSEKLFF. In DNA, the CDR3 is TGTGCCAGCAAAAGTTTGGGGTCCGGACAGGGGTCTGAAAAACTGTTTTTT. The full variable domain, its missing parts supplied by reference TRBV5-4 and TRBJ1-4, is ETGVTQSPTHLIKTRGQQVTLRCSSQSGHNTVSWYQQALGQGPQFIFQYYREEENGRGNFPPRFSGLQFPNYSSELNVNALELDDSALYLCASKSLGSGQGSEKLFFGSGTQLSVL.

The chain combines TRBV30 with TRBJ1-5, with D uncertain. The V gene lost 1 base and the J gene lost 0 bases, with 4 bases spanning the gap. The germline V gene encodes CDR1 GTSNPN and CDR2 SVGIG (reference sequence). There are 13 residues in the CDR3. CDR3 in DNA: TGTGCCTGGAGTGCCGGTAGCAATCAGCCCCAGCATTTT. Residues: CAWSAGSNQPQHF.

The table lists this clone with a count of one. The V and J genes are TRBV4-3 and TRBJ2-7; 14 bases line up with TRBD2. This CDR3 region has 17 residues. J was trimmed by 6 bases and V by 0 bases; bases with no gene match: 7. In germline, CDR1 is LGHNA, CDR2 YSLEER. CDR3 sequence: CASSQDLGTSGSPEQYF. DNA for the CDR3: TGCGCCAGCAGCCAAGACTTGGGGACTAGCGGGAGCCCCGAGCAGTACTTC.

J is TRBJ2-7 and V is TRBV29-1; 8 bases are shared with TRBD1. This CDR3 comprises 13 residues. The V and J ends lost 6 bases and 2 bases, in that order; junction bases with no gene match: 6. From germline, CDR1 is SQVTM and CDR2 ANQGSEA. CDR3 region: CSVRQGITYEQYF. The CDR3 DNA reads as TGCAGCGTCAGACAGGGGATCACCTACGAGCAGTACTTC.

The chain uses TRBV13 and TRBJ2-7; 7 nucleotides line up with TRBD1. In germline, CDR1 is PRHDT, CDR2 FYEKMQ (reference sequence). V lost 4 bases, J lost 0 bases, and 3 bases stayed unmatched. This CDR3 has 14 residues. The CDR3 is CASSYRDSSYEQYF. CDR3 nucleotide sequence: TGTGCCAGCAGCTACCGGGACAGCTCCTACGAGCAGTACTTC.

The V and J genes are TRBV5-8 and TRBJ2-7; 8 bases map to TRBD1. The CDR3 loop spans 13 amino acids. V shed 4 bases, J shed 1 base, and the junction held 1 base outside the gene matches. Germline-derived CDR1 and CDR2 are SGHTS and YDEGEE. CDR3 protein: CASSGDRSYEQYF. DNA for the CDR3: TGTGCCAGCAGCGGGGACAGGTCCTACGAGCAGTACTTC.

This chain uses TRBV30 with TRBJ1-1; 7 bases agree with TRBD1. The J segment lost 10 bases and the V segment lost 2 bases, leaving 7 bases of the junction unmatched. The CDR3 is 12 amino acids. The V gene's germline CDR1 is GTSNPN and CDR2 SVGIG (reference sequence). The CDR3 spells CAWSRTGIPAFF. The CDR3 coding sequence is TGTGCCTGGAGTAGGACAGGAATACCAGCTTTCTTT.

This sequence joins TRBV5-4 and TRBJ1-2, with 10 bases that match TRBD1. CDR1 and CDR2 from the germline V gene are SGHNT and YYREEE (reference sequence). The CDR3 runs 16 residues. Unmatched junction bases numbered 7, after V lost 4 bases and J lost 1 base. The CDR3 here is CASSLKTGGGNYGYTF. For the CDR3, the DNA is TGTGCCAGCAGCCTCAAGACAGGGGGCGGTAACTATGGCTACACCTTC.

This chain joins TRBV2 and TRBJ2-3; 9 positions agree with TRBD2. J lost 4 bases, V lost 4 bases, and 12 bases had no gene match. CDR3 size: 17 residues. Germline V gene data show CDR1 as SNHLY and CDR2 as FYNNEI. The CDR3: CASSGGESGRSADTQYF. The CDR3 coding sequence is TGTGCCAGCAGTGGGGGGGAGAGCGGGAGGAGCGCAGATACGCAGTATTTT.

The gene calls are TRBV2 and TRBJ1-4; the D is unclear. This CDR3 is built from 12 residues. From germline, CDR1 is SNHLY and CDR2 FYNNEI. V gave up 3 bases and J gave up 11 bases, with 10 bases separating them. The CDR3 bases are TGTGCCAGCAGTGATCCCCCGGGGAAACTGTTTTTT. As protein: CASSDPPGKLFF.